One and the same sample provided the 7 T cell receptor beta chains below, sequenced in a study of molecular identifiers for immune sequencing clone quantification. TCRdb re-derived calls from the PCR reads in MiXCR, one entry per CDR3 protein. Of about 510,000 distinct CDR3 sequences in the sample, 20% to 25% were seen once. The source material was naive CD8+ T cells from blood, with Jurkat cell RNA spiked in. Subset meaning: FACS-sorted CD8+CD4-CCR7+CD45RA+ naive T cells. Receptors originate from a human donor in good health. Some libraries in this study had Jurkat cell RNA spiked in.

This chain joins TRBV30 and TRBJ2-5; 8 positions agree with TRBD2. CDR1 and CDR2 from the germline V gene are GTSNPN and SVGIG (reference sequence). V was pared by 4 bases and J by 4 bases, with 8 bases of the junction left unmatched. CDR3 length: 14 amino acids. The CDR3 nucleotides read TGTGCCTGGAACTCGGGGGGGGGTAGAGAGACCCAGTACTTC. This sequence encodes CAWNSGGGRETQYF.

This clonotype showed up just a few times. The CDR3 DNA sequence: TGTGCCAGCAGCCCTAGACCCCTACTAGCGGGAACAGGCACAGATACGCAGTATTTT. Translation gives CASSPRPLLAGTGTDTQYF. This chain joins TRBV7-2 and TRBJ2-3; TRBD2 matches at 10 bases. The junction had 15 bases not matched to a gene; V was cut back by 5 bases and J by 1 base. This CDR3 is 19 amino acids long. Germline loops: CDR1 SGHTA, CDR2 FQGNSA.

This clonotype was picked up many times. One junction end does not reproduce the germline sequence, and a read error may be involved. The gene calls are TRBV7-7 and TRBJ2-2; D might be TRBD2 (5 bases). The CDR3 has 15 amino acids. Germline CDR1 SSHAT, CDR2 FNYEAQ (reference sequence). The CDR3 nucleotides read TGTGCTAGCAGCACCGGGAACAGAGGAACCGGGGAGCTGTTTTTT. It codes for CASSTGNRGTGELFF.

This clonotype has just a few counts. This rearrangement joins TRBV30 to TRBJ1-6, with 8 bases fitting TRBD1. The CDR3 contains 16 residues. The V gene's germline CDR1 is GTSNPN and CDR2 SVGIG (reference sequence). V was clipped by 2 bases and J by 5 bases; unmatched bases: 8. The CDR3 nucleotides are TGTGCCTGGAGTTTCACAGGGGGTCCGAATAATTCACCCCTCCACTTT. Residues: CAWSFTGGPNNSPLHF.

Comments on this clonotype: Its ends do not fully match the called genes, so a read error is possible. The CDR3 DNA is TGTGCCTGCAGTGATGTACGGGTACAAGAGACCCAGTACTTC. Translating it yields CACSDVRVQETQYF. The rearrangement uses TRBV25-1 and TRBJ2-5; unclear D gene. The CDR3 extends over 14 amino acids. The V gene's germline CDR1 is MGHDK and CDR2 SYGVNS.

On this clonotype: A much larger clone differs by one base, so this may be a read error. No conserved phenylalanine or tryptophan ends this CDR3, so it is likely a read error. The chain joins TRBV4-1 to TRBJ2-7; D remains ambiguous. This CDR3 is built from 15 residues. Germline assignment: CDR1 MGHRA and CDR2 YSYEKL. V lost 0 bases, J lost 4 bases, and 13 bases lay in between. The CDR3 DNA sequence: TGCGCCAGCAGCCAAGATTCCTGGTCCAGGTACGAGCAGTACTTA. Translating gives CASSQDSWSRYEQYL.

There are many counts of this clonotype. The CDR3 DNA reads TGTGCCAGCACACCGGGACAGCTCTACGAGCAGTACTTC. This gives the protein CASTPGQLYEQYF. The chain employs TRBV7-9 and TRBJ2-7; TRBD1 matches at 7 bases. V dropped 7 bases and J dropped 3; count of bases not matched to a gene: 6. The germline V gene encodes CDR1 SEHNR and CDR2 FQNEAQ (reference sequence). This CDR3 region has 13 residues.